This T cell receptor beta chain was found in a study of spatial heterogeneity in lung cancer. About the research overall: The study consistently detected more beta-chain than alpha-chain sequences.

J lost 5 bases, V lost 3 bases, and 6 bases had no gene match. The CDR3 has 14 amino acids. The germline V gene has CDR1 DFQATT and CDR2 SNEGSKA (reference sequence). Sample time point: sample taken at primary tumor resection. From tumor, nontumor lung or frozen PBMC, whole RNA was taken unsorted for sequencing. MiXCR, run by TCRdb on the 5' RACE reads, gives a single entry per CDR3 protein. The data show about 15,000 distinct CDR3 sequences, 3.6% seen once. This clonotype was seen at least ten times. This beta chain is an unintended read in a library built for alpha chains; its size means little. Sample: normal lung tissue next to the tumor, taken at surgery. V usage is TRBV20-1 and J usage is TRBJ1-2, with 10 bases lining up with TRBD1. This TCR was recovered from a male donor with early-stage non-small cell lung cancer. CDR3 in amino acids: CSASLQDRGYGYTF. CDR3 DNA sequence: TGCAGTGCTAGTCTCCAGGACAGGGGGTATGGCTACACCTTC.